The entry below describes one TCR beta chain. Its antigen target is currently unknown. No qualities accompany the bases; no much larger clone lies one base away. TCRbeta CDR3 regions were amplified from genomic DNA by means of the immunoSEQ Assay, a bias-controlled multiplex PCR. Per the original workflow: The number of nucleated cells in each sample was estimated by amplification of reference gene primers within the assay. To quantify the absolute abundance of each unique TCRbeta CDR3 rearrangement, sequence reads were collapsed and filtered. For each sample, productive Simpson clonality was calculated as the square root of Simpson's diversity index across productive rearrangements. TCRdb limited this immuneACCESS table to in-frame rearrangements with V and J called. A share of clones is missing; checked studies link under half to unresolved V genes, and the rest is unexplained. D and trimming were read from the DNA, whereas the V and J calls and clone size are those reported in that table. This sample has around 290,000 clones in its table, and nearly 90% of those were observed once. The top ten clonotypes cover approximately 1% of the sample.

The data belong to a study of blood T cell repertoires in COVID-19 (dated by TCRdb to 2020 to 2022). With regard to the full study: The collaborator samples originated in the United States, Italy and Spain and spanned the acute and convalescent phases of COVID-19. The dataset comprised deeply sampled blood TCRbeta repertoires from subjects exposed to, actively infected with, or recovered from COVID-19. Nearly every sample came with metadata listing a de-identified subject ID, COVID-19 status, age in years and sex. Where available, HLA class I and class II types were taken from metadata supplied by the sample provider and were not determined by assay-based typing. The repertoires were released in a freely available public database meant as a resource for research on the immune response to SARS-CoV-2. The prospective study material was composed of cDNA or gDNA derived from T cells, B-cell-depleted T cells, or PBMCs. Samples were obtained from the ongoing ImmuneRACE study (first 160 participants) and from roughly 1,300 subjects provided by 6 global collaborators. Results the study describes overall, beyond this receptor: The quantity of clinical and demographic metadata differed by source and by participant and was supplied without curation.

Participants in the prospective study were enrolled through a virtual design, were aged roughly 18 to 90 years, and lived in approximately 25 United States geographic areas. In the prospective study, participants were assigned to cohorts based on the clinical history participants reported in a screening survey and a study questionnaire. Recovered participants in ImmuneRACE Cohort 3 were defined by two consecutive negative NP/OP PCR tests, clearance by a healthcare professional, or resolution of symptoms. Mobile phlebotomists in the prospective study collected whole blood, serum and a nasopharyngeal or oropharyngeal swab from every participant. Over an approximately 2-month period, participants in the prospective study had the option of providing additional blood draws and questionnaires. Blood samples from the prospective study were shipped frozen or at room temperature prior to DNA extraction.

The CDR3 sequence holds 15 residues, the cysteine and phenylalanine included. Only the CDR3 DNA is retained, 45 bases long and in frame from the first base. The trim is 5 bases for V and 8 bases for J, with a gap of 20 bases between the germline ends. Per the germline V gene (reference sequence), MNHEY is the CDR1 and SMNVEV is the CDR2. The clonotype originates from a woman aged 25 to 39 who had recovered from COVID-19. The sequencing input was PBMCs or T cells enriched from blood (not recorded which). The chain was built from TRBV27 and TRBJ2-3; the D gene is possibly TRBD2, with 6 bases matching. DNA sequence: TGTGCCAGCAGTCAAACGGCGGTTGGGGGAGGTACGCAGTATTTT. Translated, this is CASSQTAVGGGTQYF.